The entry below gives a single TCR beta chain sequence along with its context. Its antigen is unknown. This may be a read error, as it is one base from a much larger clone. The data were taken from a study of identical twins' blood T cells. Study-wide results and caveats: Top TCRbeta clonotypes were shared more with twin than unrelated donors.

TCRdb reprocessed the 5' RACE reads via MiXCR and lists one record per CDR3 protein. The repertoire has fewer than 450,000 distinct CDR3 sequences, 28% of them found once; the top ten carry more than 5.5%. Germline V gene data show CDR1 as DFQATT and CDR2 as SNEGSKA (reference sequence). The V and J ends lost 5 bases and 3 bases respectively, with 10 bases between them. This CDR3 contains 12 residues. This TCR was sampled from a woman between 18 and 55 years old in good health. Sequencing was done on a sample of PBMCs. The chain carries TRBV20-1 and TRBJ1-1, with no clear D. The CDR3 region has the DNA TGCAGTGCTCCGACAAGGGACACTGAAGCTTTCTTT. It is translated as CSAPTRDTEAFF.